Here is one T cell receptor beta chain with its context. The sample is drawn from a study of blood T cell repertoires in COVID-19. Overall study: Whether acute or convalescent, the COVID-19 samples came from the United States, Italy and Spain.

Original analysis: Reference gene primer amplification gave estimated nucleated cell counts. The table came from immunoSEQ multiplex PCR; TCRdb's copy has only in-frame clones and leaves some out. D and trimming come from the DNA, and the V and J calls and clone size come from that table. The sample has about 220,000 clones; 75% to 90% are singletons. Germline lookup yields CDR1 MGHDK and CDR2 SYGVNS. V dropped 3 bases and J dropped 2; count of bases not matched to a gene: 5. This CDR3 has 15 amino acids. Individuals aged about 18 to 95 years were recruited from 20 to 25 US areas. The sample was PBMCs or T cells enriched from blood (not recorded which). This chain joins TRBV25-1 and TRBJ2-3, with TRBD1 matching 7 bases. This clonotype was sampled from a woman aged 40-49 years with acute COVID-19. DNA of the CDR3: TGTGCCAGCAGTGATTCGGGACAGTACACAGATACGCAGTATTTT. Its protein is CASSDSGQYTDTQYF.